This T cell receptor beta chain was sequenced during a study of OX40 agonist ivuxolimab in advanced cancers. This CDR3 spans 13 amino acids. The germline gives CDR1 SGHKS, CDR2 YYEKEE (reference sequence). Trimming removed 0 bases at V and 1 base at J, with 5 bases between. Exclusion of a patient followed from autoimmune disease history or systemic immunosuppression. Sequencing was performed with immunoSEQ multiplex PCR; in TCRdb, only in-frame clones are kept and a portion is missing. The repertoire includes some 70,000 clones, 80% of them detected once, and approximately 8% sits in the top ten. The receptor's source is an adult with an advanced solid tumor such as melanoma, head and neck, liver or kidney cancer. This chain links TRBV5-5 with TRBJ2-7; unclear D gene. The material was CD4+ or CD8+ T cells sorted from blood, obtained in a trial of the OX40 agonist ivuxolimab. The CDR3 DNA reads as TGTGCCAGCAGCTTGGGAGTATCCTACGAGCAGTACGTC. The encoded protein is CASSLGVSYEQYV.